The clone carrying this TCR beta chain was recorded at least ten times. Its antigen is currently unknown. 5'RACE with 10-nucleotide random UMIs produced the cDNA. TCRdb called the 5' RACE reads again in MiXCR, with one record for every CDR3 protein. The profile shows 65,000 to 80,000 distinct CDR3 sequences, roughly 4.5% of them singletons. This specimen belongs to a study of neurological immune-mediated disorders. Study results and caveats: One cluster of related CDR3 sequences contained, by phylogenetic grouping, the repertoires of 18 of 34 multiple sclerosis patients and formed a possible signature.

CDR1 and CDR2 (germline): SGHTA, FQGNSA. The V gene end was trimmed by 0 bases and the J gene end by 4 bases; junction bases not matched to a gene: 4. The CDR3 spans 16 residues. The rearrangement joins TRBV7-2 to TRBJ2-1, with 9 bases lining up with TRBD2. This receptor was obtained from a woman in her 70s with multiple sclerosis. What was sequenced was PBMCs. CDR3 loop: CASSLAPAGGYNEQFF. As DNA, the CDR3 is TGTGCCAGCAGCTTAGCGCCAGCGGGAGGATACAATGAGCAGTTCTTC.